Here is one TCR beta chain with its context. The data derive from a study of shared clonotypes between healthy human individuals. This CDR3 has 15 amino acids. V trimming: 4 bases; J trimming: 4 bases; junction bases outside the gene matches: 7. From germline, CDR1 is MDHEN and CDR2 SYDVKM. Measured with immunoSEQ multiplex PCR; TCRdb has only the in-frame clones, and not every one. Found here are roughly 1,500,000 clones, around 98% of them singletons; the top ten hold 0.4% to 0.45%. The sequence was collected from a man under 40 in good health. The sequenced material came from naive CD4+ T cells sorted from blood. As for subset: CD45RA+ positively selected. The chain is built from TRBV28 and TRBJ2-1, with TRBD2 matching over 7 bases. CDR3 in amino acids: CASSSGGGLYNEQFF. CDR3 DNA: TGTGCCAGCAGTTCCGGGGGAGGGCTTTACAATGAGCAGTTCTTC.